These T cell receptor beta chains were read from a single sample in a study of blood T cell repertoires in COVID-19. The table came from immunoSEQ multiplex PCR; TCRdb's copy has only in-frame clones and leaves some out. The table has about 270,000 clones, more than 75% seen once. Sequenced sample: peripheral blood. The receptors were sampled from an elderly woman with COVID-19, enrolled during active disease. The CDR3 runs from the conserved cysteine through the conserved F or W. The order of the fields is V gene, D gene, J gene, clone size, CDR3 DNA, CDR3 protein. A D gene is named only where the DNA matches it firmly. The size entry is marked missing in some rows and otherwise reads once, few, many or a size class.

TRBV7-2	TRBD1	TRBJ2-7	.	TGTGCCAGCAGCTTAGCGCCGGGACAGATCTACGAGCAGTACTTC	CASSLAPGQIYEQYF
TRBV11-2	.	TRBJ1-5	.	TGTGCCAGCAGCTTAGTCGGACGGGCGGGGGGCGACCAGCCCCAGCATTTT	CASSLVGRAGGDQPQHF
TRBV27	.	TRBJ2-5	.	TGTGCCAGCAAGGACCCGAAAAGGGGGGGAGAGACCCAGTACTTC	CASKDPKRGGETQYF
TRBV4-2	TRBD2	TRBJ2-1	.	TGTGCCAGCAGCCAACGAACGGGGGGGAGCAACAATGAGCAGTTCTTC	CASSQRTGGSNNEQFF
TRBV27	TRBD1	TRBJ1-1	.	TGTGCCAGCAGTTTAGGGACAGGGAGCTTCGGTACTGAAGCTTTCTTT	CASSLGTGSFGTEAFF
TRBV18	TRBD1	TRBJ1-2	.	TGTGCCAGCTCACCCGGACAGGGGGCCCACTATGGCTACACCTTC	CASSPGQGAHYGYTF
TRBV18	.	TRBJ2-1	.	TGTGCCAGCTCGCCGGACTTGAACAATGAGCAGTTCTTC	CASSPDLNNEQFF
TRBV7-2	TRBD1	TRBJ1-5	few	TGTGCCAGCAGCCCTACAGGGGGCGACCAGCCCCAGCATTTT	CASSPTGGDQPQHF
TRBV18	.	TRBJ1-2	.	TGTGCCAGCTCACGTTCAATCAGGGATCGCTACACCTTC	CASSRSIRDRYTF
TRBV6-6	TRBD2	TRBJ2-1	.	TGTGCCAGCAGCCCGACTAGCGGGGGGGCAATTGAGCAGTTCTTC	CASSPTSGGAIEQFF
TRBV10-3	.	TRBJ2-7	.	TGTGCCACCGGCGCAGGGTATGCGGTATACGAGCAGTACTTC	CATGAGYAVYEQYF
TRBV5-1	TRBD2	TRBJ2-1	.	TGCGCCAGCAGTGTTCCAGCGGGGGGAGGTGAGCAGTTCTTC	CASSVPAGGGEQFF
TRBV6-5	.	TRBJ2-5	.	TGTGCCAGCGGCAACCAAGAGACCCAGTACTTC	CASGNQETQYF
TRBV11-2	.	TRBJ2-1	.	TGTGCCAGCAGCTTAGTTAGCCAGGGAAACAATGAGCAGTTCTTC	CASSLVSQGNNEQFF
TRBV3-1/TRBV3-2	.	TRBJ2-3	.	TGTGCCAGCAGCCTCTTCGCGGAAGATACGCAGTATTTT	CASSLFAEDTQYF
TRBV24-1	.	TRBJ2-1	once	TGTGCCACCAGCCGGACTGGGCGGGCTGAGCAGTTCTTC	CATSRTGRAEQFF
TRBV5-1	.	TRBJ1-1	.	TGCGCCAGCAGCTTGTTCCAGATGAACACTGAAGCTTTCTTT	CASSLFQMNTEAFF
TRBV7-9	.	TRBJ1-1	.	TGTGCCAGCAGCGTCACAGTGAACACTGAAGCTTTCTTT	CASSVTVNTEAFF
TRBV6-5	.	TRBJ1-5	.	TGTGCCAGCAGTTACTCGCCGGATCAGCCCCAGCATTTT	CASSYSPDQPQHF
TRBV5-4	.	TRBJ2-2	.	TGTGCCAGCAGCTTGATCGACAGGATGAACACCGGGGAGCTGTTTTTT	CASSLIDRMNTGELFF
TRBV28	.	TRBJ1-5	.	TGTGCCAGCAGCATAGGAGTTCAGCCCCAGCATTTT	CASSIGVQPQHF
TRBV11-3	.	TRBJ2-5	once	TGTGCCAGCAGCTTAGGTAGTAGCAGACAAGAGACCCAGTACTTC	CASSLGSSRQETQYF
TRBV6-5	TRBD1	TRBJ1-2	once	TGTGCCAGCAGTACCGACAGGGATGGCTACACCTTC	CASSTDRDGYTF
TRBV6-5	.	TRBJ2-1	.	TGTGCCAGCAGCCGGGGGGCCCTTGGGGATGAGCAGTTCTTC	CASSRGALGDEQFF
TRBV11-2	.	TRBJ1-6	.	TGTGCCAGCAGCCCCTTTCCAGGGAGGGAATCCTATAATTCACCCCTCCACTTT	CASSPFPGRESYNSPLHF
TRBV6-6	.	TRBJ1-6	few	TGTGCCAGCAGTTACTCGAGCCCCAGGGTCGGCTCACCCCTCCACTTT	CASSYSSPRVGSPLHF
TRBV28	TRBD1	TRBJ1-5	.	TGTGCCGCAGAGGACAGGTACTATAGCAATCAGCCCCAGCATTTT	CAAEDRYYSNQPQHF
TRBV6-5	TRBD2	TRBJ2-3	.	TGTGCCTCAAAACTTGGGGGGGGCACAGATACGCAGTATTTT	CASKLGGGTDTQYF
TRBV5-5	TRBD1	TRBJ2-3	.	TGTGCCAGCAGCTCGGACAGGGTTTCGTATGCCACAGATACGCAGTATTTT	CASSSDRVSYATDTQYF
TRBV2	.	TRBJ1-2	.	TGTGCCAGCAGTGAATCTGGTAGAGGCTACACCTTC	CASSESGRGYTF
TRBV6-5	.	TRBJ1-1	.	TGTGTCACGGTTTGGGCGAACACTGAAGCTTTCTTT	CVTVWANTEAFF
TRBV6-5	.	TRBJ1-2	.	TGTGCCAGCAGTTCGGGGAGGGCAGCTAACTATGGCTACACCTTC	CASSSGRAANYGYTF
TRBV2	.	TRBJ2-5	.	TGTGCCAGCAGTGAAAGGTTACAGTCACGAGAGACCCAGTACTTC	CASSERLQSRETQYF
TRBV3-1/TRBV3-2	.	TRBJ2-7	few	TGTGCCAGCAGCCAAGATGAGGCGGGCAGACGGTACTTC	CASSQDEAGRRYF
TRBV6-6	.	TRBJ1-4	.	TGTGCCAGCAGTCCCCCCGCTAATGAAAAACTGTTTTTT	CASSPPANEKLFF
TRBV4-1	TRBD1	TRBJ1-2	.	TGCGCCAGCAGCCGCCGGGACAGGAACTATGGCTACACCTTC	CASSRRDRNYGYTF
TRBV24-1	.	TRBJ1-4	once	TGTGCCACCAGTGATCCCCACCAGGGTAGTGAAAAACTGTTTTTT	CATSDPHQGSEKLFF
TRBV19	TRBD1	TRBJ1-4	.	TGTGCCAGTAGTCCTTGGACAGGGATTCGGGAAAAACTGTTTTTT	CASSPWTGIREKLFF
TRBV7-8	.	TRBJ1-1	.	TGTGCCAGCAGCCTAACAGAGCAAAACACTGAAGCTTTCTTT	CASSLTEQNTEAFF